A selection of T cell receptor beta chains follows, all from one sample in a study of cytomegalovirus exposure and HLA in healthy donors. Only in-frame clones appear in the TCRdb table, and some are missing; sequencing was by immunoSEQ multiplex PCR. The sample's table shows under 70,000 clones. The sample taken for sequencing was PBMCs. The origin of the receptors is a female donor in good health and CMV-seropositive. CDR3s include the opening cysteine and the closing phenylalanine or tryptophan. D genes are given only for firm matches.

j_call | v_call | d_call | cdr3_aa | cdr3_nt
TRBJ2-3 | TRBV27 | . | CASGADGRGWQYF | TGTGCCAGCGGCGCAGATGGCCGCGGATGGCAGTATTTT
TRBJ1-1 | TRBV12-5 | TRBD1 | CASAVQGTEAFF | TGTGCTAGTGCTGTACAGGGGACTGAAGCTTTCTTT
TRBJ1-6 | TRBV7-2 | . | CASSITGSFAPLHF | TGTGCCAGCAGCATAACAGGGTCTTTCGCACCCCTCCACTTT
TRBJ1-5 | TRBV7-8 | . | CASSTDSNQPQHF | TGTGCCAGCAGCACAGATAGCAATCAGCCCCAGCATTTT
TRBJ1-1 | TRBV19 | TRBD1 | CASSIIQGANTEAFF | TGTGCCAGTAGTATCATCCAGGGGGCTAACACTGAAGCTTTCTTT
TRBJ1-1 | TRBV15 | TRBD1 | CATSRVEGAITEAFF | TGTGCCACCAGCAGAGTTGAGGGGGCCATCACTGAAGCTTTCTTT
TRBJ1-1 | TRBV4-2 | TRBD1 | CASSYTTGAEDFF | TGTGCCAGCAGCTACACGACAGGGGCTGAAGATTTCTTT
TRBJ1-3 | TRBV28 | . | CASRRVGNTIYF | TGTGCCAGCAGGAGGGTTGGAAACACCATATATTTT
TRBJ2-1 | TRBV12-5 | . | CASAFLEGNEQFF | TGTGCTAGTGCCTTCCTTGAGGGCAATGAGCAGTTCTTC
TRBJ1-4 | TRBV2 | . | CASGARTEEKLFF | TGTGCCAGCGGGGCTAGGACAGAAGAAAAACTGTTTTTT
TRBJ1-1 | TRBV7-2 | . | CASSRAGEDTEAFF | TGTGCCAGCAGCCGAGCTGGGGAGGACACTGAAGCTTTCTTT
TRBJ2-7 | TRBV6-1 | . | CASSGVWSAYEQYF | TGTGCCAGCAGCGGGGTATGGAGCGCCTACGAGCAGTACTTC
TRBJ1-5 | TRBV6-1 | TRBD1 | CASSGDRDGNQPQHF | TGTGCCAGCAGTGGCGACAGGGATGGCAATCAGCCCCAGCATTTT
TRBJ1-4 | TRBV4-2 | . | CASSQGPVTNEKLFF | TGTGCCAGCAGCCAGGGGCCAGTCACAAATGAAAAACTGTTTTTT
TRBJ1-4 | TRBV4-3 | . | CASSQPTDSDGEKLFF | TGCGCCAGCAGCCAACCAACAGACAGTGACGGGGAAAAACTGTTTTTT
TRBJ2-3 | TRBV5-1 | . | CASSAIRDPGADTQYF | TGCGCCAGCAGCGCAATCCGGGACCCGGGGGCAGATACGCAGTATTTT
TRBJ2-1 | TRBV4-1 | TRBD1 | CASSQGGTDNEQFF | TGCGCCAGCAGCCAAGGGGGGACAGACAATGAGCAGTTCTTC
TRBJ2-3 | TRBV29-1 | TRBD2 | CSVEDLDGRGDTQYF | TGCAGCGTTGAAGATCTAGACGGGAGGGGAGATACGCAGTATTTT
TRBJ2-2 | TRBV7-2 | . | CASSLAGVPTGELFF | TGTGCCAGCAGCTTAGCGGGAGTCCCCACCGGGGAGCTGTTTTTT
TRBJ2-7 | TRBV4-2 | . | CASSQDGRGETYEQYF | TGTGCCAGCAGCCAAGACGGCAGGGGCGAGACCTACGAGCAGTACTTC
TRBJ2-1 | TRBV4-1 | TRBD2 | CASSPRTSGGESQFF | TGCGCCAGCAGCCCCCGGACTAGCGGGGGGGAGAGTCAGTTCTTC
TRBJ1-1 | TRBV7-9 | TRBD1 | CASSLTGRGPNTEAFF | TGTGCCAGCAGCTTAACGGGCAGGGGGCCGAACACTGAAGCTTTCTTT
TRBJ2-7 | TRBV7-4 | TRBD2 | CASRSSGKSSYEQYF | TGTGCCAGCCGGTCGAGCGGGAAGAGCTCCTACGAGCAGTACTTC
TRBJ2-1 | TRBV4-3 | TRBD2 | CASSQDLSGGNDNEQFF | TGCGCCAGCAGCCAAGATCTTTCGGGAGGGAACGACAATGAGCAGTTCTTC
TRBJ2-7 | TRBV5-1 | TRBD2 | CASSWGMGMAGGAYEQYF | TGCGCCAGCAGCTGGGGAATGGGCATGGCGGGAGGGGCGTACGAGCAGTACTTC
TRBJ2-7 | TRBV19 | TRBD1 | CASSPQGGAAGQYF | TGTGCCAGTAGCCCACAGGGGGGCGCCGCGGGGCAGTACTTC
TRBJ2-6 | TRBV28 | . | CASSPGGPGANVLTF | TGTGCCAGCAGTCCTGGAGGACCTGGGGCCAACGTCCTGACTTTC
TRBJ1-2 | TRBV7-9 | . | CASSGYGQKITNYGYTF | TGTGCCAGCAGCGGGTACGGACAGAAAATCACTAACTATGGCTACACCTTC
TRBJ1-5 | TRBV6-6 | . | CASSAAGSRHQPQHF | TGTGCCAGCAGTGCCGCCGGGTCCAGACATCAGCCCCAGCATTTT
TRBJ1-1 | TRBV30 | . | CAWSGQLNTEAFF | TGTGCCTGGAGTGGGCAGTTGAACACTGAAGCTTTCTTT
TRBJ1-2 | TRBV7-9 | TRBD1 | CASSAIGTTGNYGYTF | TGTGCCAGCAGCGCGATTGGAACGACAGGGAACTATGGCTACACCTTC
TRBJ1-4 | TRBV11-2 | . | CASSLSTGEKLFF | TGTGCCAGCAGCCTATCAACAGGTGAAAAACTGTTTTTT
TRBJ2-7 | TRBV19 | TRBD2 | CASSMSRGGGSYEQYF | TGTGCCAGTAGTATGTCCAGGGGCGGGGGGTCCTACGAGCAGTACTTC
TRBJ2-7 | TRBV4-3 | TRBD1 | CASSPGTGVENEQYF | TGCGCCAGCAGCCCCGGGACAGGGGTAGAAAACGAGCAGTACTTC
TRBJ1-1 | TRBV27 | . | CASSLYGGGLGEAFF | TGTGCCAGCAGTTTATATGGGGGGGGGCTGGGTGAAGCTTTCTTT
TRBJ2-7 | TRBV29-1 | . | CSVEAIQVGEQYF | TGCAGCGTTGAGGCGATACAGGTGGGAGAGCAGTACTTC
TRBJ1-2 | TRBV4-3 | TRBD1 | CASSGNRGRISYGYTF | TGCGCCAGCAGCGGGAACAGGGGGCGCATTTCCTATGGCTACACCTTC
TRBJ2-2 | TRBV7-3 | TRBD2 | CASSLRGRGTGELFF | TGTGCCAGCAGCTTAAGAGGGAGGGGCACCGGGGAGCTGTTTTTT
TRBJ2-7 | TRBV6-5 | . | CASSNRFSSSYEQYF | TGTGCCAGCAGTAACAGGTTTTCGAGCTCCTACGAGCAGTACTTC
TRBJ1-1 | TRBV28 | TRBD1 | CASTQTGEVPEAFF | TGTGCCAGCACCCAGACAGGGGAAGTTCCTGAAGCTTTCTTT
TRBJ1-5 | TRBV6-5 | . | CASSHGGQPQHF | TGTGCCAGCAGTCATGGCGGTCAGCCCCAGCATTTT
TRBJ2-7 | TRBV7-2 | . | CASSFPSSTVPYEQYF | TGTGCCAGCAGCTTCCCTTCGTCGACAGTTCCCTACGAGCAGTACTTC
TRBJ1-1 | TRBV30 | . | CAWRGHTYTEAFF | TGTGCCTGGAGGGGACACACATACACTGAAGCTTTCTTT
TRBJ2-1 | TRBV6-1 | TRBD2 | CASRPGLAVYNEQFF | TGTGCCAGCAGGCCGGGACTAGCGGTATACAATGAGCAGTTCTTC
TRBJ2-7 | TRBV19 | . | CASSILGTYEQYF | TGTGCCAGTAGTATTCTCGGGACCTACGAGCAGTACTTC
TRBJ1-5 | TRBV4-3 | . | CASSQDWTVNQPQHF | TGCGCCAGCAGCCAAGATTGGACAGTAAATCAGCCCCAGCATTTT
TRBJ2-7 | TRBV30 | . | CAWSISYEQYF | TGTGCCTGGAGCATCTCCTACGAGCAGTACTTC